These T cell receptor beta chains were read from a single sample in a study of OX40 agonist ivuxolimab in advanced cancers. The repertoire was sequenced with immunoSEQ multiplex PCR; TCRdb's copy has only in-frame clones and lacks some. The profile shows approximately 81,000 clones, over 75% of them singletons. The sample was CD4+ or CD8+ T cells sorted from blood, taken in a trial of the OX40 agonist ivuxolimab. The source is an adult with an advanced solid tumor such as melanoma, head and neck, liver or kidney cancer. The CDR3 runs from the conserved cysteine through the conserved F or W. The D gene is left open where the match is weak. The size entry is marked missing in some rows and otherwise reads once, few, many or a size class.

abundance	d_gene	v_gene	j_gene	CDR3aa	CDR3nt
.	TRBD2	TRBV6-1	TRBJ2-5	CASTASGSETQYF	TGTGCCAGCACAGCTAGCGGGAGTGAGACCCAGTACTTC
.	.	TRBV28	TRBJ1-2	CASSPPQGQGYTF	TGTGCCAGCAGTCCGCCTCAGGGCCAAGGCTACACCTTC
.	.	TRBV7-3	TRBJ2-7	CASSQGDRAYEQYF	TGTGCCAGCAGCCAAGGGGATAGAGCCTACGAGCAGTACTTC
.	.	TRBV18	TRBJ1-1	CASSPPKGKAFF	TGTGCCAGCTCACCACCGAAAGGGAAGGCTTTCTTT
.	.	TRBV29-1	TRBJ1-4	CSGSTATNEKLFF	TGCAGCGGATCGACGGCAACTAATGAAAAACTGTTTTTT
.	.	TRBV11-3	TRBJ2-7	CASSDGWVLEQYF	TGTGCCAGCAGCGACGGATGGGTTTTGGAGCAGTACTTC
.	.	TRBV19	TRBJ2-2	CASSIGGRVHTGELFF	TGTGCCAGTAGTATAGGTGGCAGGGTACACACCGGGGAGCTGTTTTTT
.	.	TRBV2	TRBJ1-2	CASSAGVGGYTF	TGTGCCAGCAGTGCGGGGGTGGGTGGCTACACCTTC
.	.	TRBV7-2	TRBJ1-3	CASSFYGASGNTIYF	TGTGCCAGCAGCTTTTACGGGGCATCGGGAAACACCATATATTTT
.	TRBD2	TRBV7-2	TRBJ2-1	CASSNRSAGGRGFF	TGTGCCAGCAGCAATAGGTCGGCGGGAGGCCGTGGGTTCTTC
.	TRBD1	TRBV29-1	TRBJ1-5	CSAQGRPNQPQHF	TGCAGCGCACAGGGGAGGCCCAATCAGCCCCAGCATTTT
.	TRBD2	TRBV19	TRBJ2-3	CASGWRSSGGDTQYF	TGTGCCAGTGGATGGCGATCTAGCGGAGGGGATACGCAGTATTTT
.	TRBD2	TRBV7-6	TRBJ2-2	CASSPGTSKTGELFF	TGTGCCAGCAGCCCGGGGACTAGCAAGACCGGGGAGCTGTTTTTT
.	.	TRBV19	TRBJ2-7	CASSIGDGYEQYF	TGTGCCAGTAGTATCGGGGACGGGTACGAGCAGTACTTC
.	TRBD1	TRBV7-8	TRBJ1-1	CASSPGQTLGEAFF	TGTGCCAGCAGCCCGGGACAGACATTGGGGGAAGCTTTCTTT
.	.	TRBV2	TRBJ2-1	CASSRGFGGNEQFF	TGTGCCAGCAGTAGGGGATTCGGGGGTAATGAGCAGTTCTTC
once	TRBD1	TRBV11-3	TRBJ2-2	CASSLQGSLRGELFF	TGTGCCAGCAGTTTACAGGGGAGTCTGCGTGGGGAGCTGTTTTTT
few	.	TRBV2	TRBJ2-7	CASSEAGRSYEQYF	TGTGCCAGCAGTGAAGCAGGCCGCTCCTACGAGCAGTACTTC
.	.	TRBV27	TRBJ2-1	CASGRPYYNEQFF	TGTGCCAGCGGAAGGCCTTACTACAATGAGCAGTTCTTC
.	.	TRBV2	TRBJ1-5	CASRSGEGQPQHF	TGTGCCAGCAGGTCCGGGGAGGGACAGCCCCAGCATTTT
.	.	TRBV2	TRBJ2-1	CASRPSVARAGRYNEQFF	TGTGCCAGCAGACCATCCGTTGCGCGAGCGGGTCGTTACAATGAGCAGTTCTTC
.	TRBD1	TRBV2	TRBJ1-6	CASSVTGNYNSPLHF	TGTGCCAGCAGTGTGACAGGGAACTATAATTCACCCCTCCACTTT
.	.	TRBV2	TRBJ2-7	CASSSGYEQYF	TGTGCCAGCAGCTCTGGCTACGAGCAGTACTTC
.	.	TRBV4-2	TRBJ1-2	CASSHTAPGQQGYTF	TGTGCCAGCAGCCACACAGCACCGGGCCAACAGGGCTACACCTTC
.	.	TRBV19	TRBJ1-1	CASSIEGGLNTEAFF	TGTGCCAGTAGTATAGAGGGCGGACTGAACACTGAAGCTTTCTTT
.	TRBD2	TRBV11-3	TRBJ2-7	CASSLFRGVAYEQYF	TGTGCCAGCAGCCTCTTCCGGGGGGTTGCCTACGAGCAGTACTTC
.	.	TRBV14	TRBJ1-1	CASSQSLWVDTEAFF	TGTGCCAGCAGTCAATCTCTTTGGGTTGACACTGAAGCTTTCTTT
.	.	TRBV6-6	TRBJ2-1	CASSFQPWENEQFF	TGTGCCAGCAGCTTCCAACCGTGGGAAAATGAGCAGTTCTTC
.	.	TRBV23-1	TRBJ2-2	CASSQVTATNTGELFF	TGCGCCAGCAGTCAAGTAACGGCGACGAACACCGGGGAGCTGTTTTTT
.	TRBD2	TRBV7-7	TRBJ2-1	CASSEGTSGTHNEQFF	TGTGCCAGCAGCGAAGGGACTAGCGGAACTCACAATGAGCAGTTCTTC
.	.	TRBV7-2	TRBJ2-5	CASSLTSIGETQYF	TGTGCCAGCAGCCTTACCAGTATTGGGGAGACCCAGTACTTC
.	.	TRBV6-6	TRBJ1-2	CASSYALNANYGYTF	TGTGCCAGCAGTTACGCCCTTAATGCTAACTATGGCTACACCTTC
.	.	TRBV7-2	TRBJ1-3	CASSLGQAPSGNTIYF	TGTGCCAGCAGCTTAGGACAGGCACCCTCTGGAAACACCATATATTTT
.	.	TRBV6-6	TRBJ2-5	CASSSGGIQETQYF	TGTGCCAGCAGTTCGGGGGGCATCCAAGAGACCCAGTACTTC
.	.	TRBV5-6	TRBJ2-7	CASSFSTGEGSYEQYF	TGTGCCAGCAGCTTCTCGACAGGGGAGGGTTCCTACGAGCAGTACTTC
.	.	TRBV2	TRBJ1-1	CASTPEYTNTEAFF	TGTGCCAGCACCCCAGAATACACGAACACTGAAGCTTTCTTT
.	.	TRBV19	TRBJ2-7	CASSVMAGRSYEQYF	TGTGCCAGTAGCGTAATGGCAGGAAGATCCTACGAGCAGTACTTC
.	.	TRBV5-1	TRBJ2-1	CASSSGPGNEQFF	TGCGCCAGCAGCTCCGGCCCCGGGAATGAGCAGTTCTTC
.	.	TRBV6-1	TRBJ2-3	CASSGKRTSTDTQYF	TGTGCCAGCAGTGGTAAGCGGACTTCCACAGATACGCAGTATTTT
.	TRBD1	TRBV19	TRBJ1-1	CASSGQAAGTEAFF	TGTGCCAGTAGTGGACAGGCGGCCGGGACTGAAGCTTTCTTT
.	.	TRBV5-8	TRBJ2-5	CASSLAWGSRILYQETQYF	TGTGCCAGCAGCTTGGCCTGGGGCAGTCGAATTCTGTACCAAGAGACCCAGTACTTC
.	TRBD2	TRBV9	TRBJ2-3	CASTEASGDTDTQYF	TGTGCCAGCACGGAGGCTAGCGGGGACACAGATACGCAGTATTTT
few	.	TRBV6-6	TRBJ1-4	CASSHPSSLVYEKLFF	TGTGCCAGCAGTCACCCCTCTAGTTTGGTATATGAAAAACTGTTTTTT
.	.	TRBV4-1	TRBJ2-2	CASSQTGLTNTGELFF	TGCGCCAGCAGCCAAACCGGACTCACGAACACCGGGGAGCTGTTTTTT
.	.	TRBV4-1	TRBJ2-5	CASSLLREETQYF	TGCGCCAGCAGCCTCCTGAGGGAGGAGACCCAGTACTTC
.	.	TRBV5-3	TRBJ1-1	CARSGGLRTENTEAFF	TGTGCCAGAAGCGGGGGCCTAAGGACAGAGAACACTGAAGCTTTCTTT
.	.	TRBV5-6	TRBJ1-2	CASSLALGHSSGYTF	TGTGCCAGCAGCTTGGCCCTGGGACATTCCTCTGGCTACACCTTC
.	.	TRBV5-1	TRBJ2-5	CASSPTTGGETQYF	TGCGCCAGCAGCCCGACGACAGGTGGAGAGACCCAGTACTTC
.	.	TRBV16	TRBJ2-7	CASSQRGGSPYEQYF	TGTGCCAGCAGCCAAAGGGGCGGGTCCCCCTACGAGCAGTACTTC
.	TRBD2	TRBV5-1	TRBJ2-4	CASSAGTSGAGNIQYF	TGCGCCAGCAGCGCCGGGACTAGCGGGGCGGGGAACATTCAGTACTTC
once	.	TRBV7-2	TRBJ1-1	CASSLGPLNTEAFF	TGTGCCAGCAGCTTAGGGCCCTTGAACACTGAAGCTTTCTTT
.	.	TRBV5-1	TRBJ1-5	CASSLDGGYGQPQHF	TGCGCCAGCAGCTTGGATGGGGGTTACGGTCAGCCCCAGCATTTT
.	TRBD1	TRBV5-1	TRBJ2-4	CASSSGTVGPGKNIQYF	TGCGCCAGCAGCTCCGGGACAGTTGGGCCCGGCAAAAACATTCAGTACTTC
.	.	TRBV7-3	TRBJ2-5	CASSLGRSGTQYF	TGTGCCAGCAGCTTAGGGAGGTCAGGGACCCAGTACTTC
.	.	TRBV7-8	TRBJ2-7	CASTVGYTYEQYF	TGTGCCAGCACAGTGGGTTATACCTACGAGCAGTACTTC